The T cell receptor (beta chain) described here comes from a study of T cell responses to AZD1222 COVID-19 vaccine (dated by TCRdb to about 2021). Study-level background: AZD1222 recipients whose second dose came at about 4 weeks and those whose second dose came at about 12 weeks were combined into one group, since spike-specific TCR depth and breadth did not differ between the two schedules. TCR sequencing covered 233 trial participants: around 210 given two doses of AZD1222 and about 26 given two doses of MenACWY control vaccine. Trial participants were enrolled into age subgroups of 18-55, 56-69 and 70-plus years, which contained 148, 28 and 57 TCR-sequenced participants, respectively. General findings and caveats noted by the study authors: In the small 56-69-year group, the increase in depth fell short of significance, most likely because of low power. Nearly half of unique spike-specific TCRs reportedly recognized epitopes outside regions mutated in the B.1.351 and B.1.1.7 variants. Participants were mostly white British and included more females than males, and it was suggested by the authors that clonal diversity may have been underestimated. The vaccine-associated CD4 TCRs covered the entire spike protein, and the dominant responses fell in regions 160-218 and 743-854. A significant rise in spike-specific TCR breadth and depth was observed after two AZD1222 doses relative to day 0 and relative to MenACWY recipients. No day 14 peak-response samples were available, so repertoires were characterized only after the peak T cell response. Conclusions about previously exposed vaccinees were limited because only six AZD1222 recipients were SARS-CoV-2 seropositive at baseline.

Worth noting for this clone: What this receptor recognizes is not known. Qualities for individual bases were not recorded, and no much larger clone is one base off.

The sample's time point, from its label and the paper: baseline before first vaccination. Vaccinee samples came from UK trials COV001 and COV002, including a single-blind randomized controlled phase 2/3 trial of AZD1222 (ChAdOx1 nCoV-19) in healthy adults. Trial participant PBMC samples were collected at day 0 and day 28 after the second dose for TCRbeta chain sequencing. The CDR3 regions of human TCRbeta chains were analyzed by immunosequencing. Per the authors' processing: TCRs in the repertoires were compared against a reference library of SARS-CoV-2-specific TCRs that had been generated with the MIRA antigen-specificity platform. Breadth meant the fraction of unique TCRs that were SARS-CoV-2-associated, whereas depth meant the fraction of total T cells that were SARS-CoV-2-associated. Using the MIRA data, each spike-specific TCR was assigned both to the spike region to which the TCR was reactive and to a CD4 or CD8 class. Log10-transformed breadth and depth values were compared by one-way ANOVA with Sidak's multiple comparisons tests. TCRdb holds this immuneACCESS table with in-frame rearrangements only. Some clones are missing; in checked studies, unresolved V genes explain under half, and the rest has no known cause. That table gives V, J and clone size, and the DNA gave D and trimming. In all, the sample holds fewer than 130,000 clones, and just under 95% of those were seen once. Roughly 7.8% of the sample goes to the ten largest clones.

V is trimmed back by 0 bases and J by 0 bases, and the junction contains 9 bases that no gene match accounts for. CDR1 MGHRA and CDR2 YSYEKL were looked up in the germline V gene. There are 19 amino acids in the CDR3, from cysteine to phenylalanine inclusive. The read is trimmed to its CDR3 DNA, 57 bases read in frame from base 1. The sequence came from an adult in good health. The starting material was peripheral blood, obtained on day 0 of AZD1222 vaccination. The rearrangement joined TRBV4-1 to TRBJ2-1; 9 bases in between match TRBD2. The encoded CDR3 is CASSQDPSGAFSSYNEQFF. Read as DNA, the sequence is TGCGCCAGCAGCCAAGACCCTAGCGGGGCCTTTAGCTCCTACAATGAGCAGTTCTTC.